Presented here are 9 T cell receptor beta chains from one specimen sequenced in a study of cytomegalovirus exposure and HLA in healthy donors. The primer mix had 60 Vbeta and 13 Jbeta primers. Measured with immunoSEQ multiplex PCR; TCRdb has only the in-frame clones, and not every one. The sample has around 84,000 clones. Sequenced: PBMCs. These receptors were obtained from a man aged 25-45 years in good health and CMV-seronegative.

This chain uses TRBV6-1 with TRBJ1-3, with D uncertain. Trimming stripped 4 bases from V and 0 bases from J, with 4 bases between. This CDR3 has 13 residues. In germline, CDR1 is MNHNS, CDR2 SASEGT. The CDR3, as DNA: TGTGCCAGCAGTGCAGTCTCTGGAAACACCATATATTTT. It codes for CASSAVSGNTIYF.

Here the CDR3 reads CAWRDPGTEIWRGYTF. CDR3 coding DNA: TGTGCCTGGAGGGACCCAGGGACAGAGATTTGGAGGGGCTACACCTTC. The chain uses TRBV30 and TRBJ1-2; TRBD1 aligns across 7 bases. This CDR3 is 16 amino acids long. Trimming removed 3 bases from V and 8 bases from J; junction bases left unmatched: 18. The V gene's germline CDR1 is GTSNPN and CDR2 SVGIG (reference sequence).

The chain recombines TRBV6-5 with TRBJ1-4; D is ambiguous. Trimming took off 2 bases at V and 10 bases at J, with 11 bases between the two ends. The CDR3 contains 13 residues. Germline values: CDR1 MNHEY, CDR2 SVGAGI. CDR3: CASSYVKEGKLFF. DNA of the CDR3: TGTGCCAGCAGTTACGTCAAGGAGGGAAAACTGTTTTTT.

The chain links TRBV18 to TRBJ2-5; D may be TRBD1 (6 bases). Germline V lookup: CDR1 KGHSH, CDR2 LQKENI. This CDR3 spans 18 amino acids. V lost 1 base, J lost 2 bases, and 20 bases lay in between. The CDR3 here is CASSPQDRYTLGQETQYF. The DNA of the CDR3 is TGTGCCAGCTCACCACAGGACAGATATACCCTGGGGCAAGAGACCCAGTACTTC.

In DNA form, the CDR3 reads TGTGCCAGTAGTATCGCGCGGCAATACGAGCAGTACTTC. Residues: CASSIARQYEQYF. The genes are TRBV19 and TRBJ2-7, with unresolved D. The CDR3 length is 13 residues. Germline CDR1 reads LNHDA; CDR2 reads SQIVND (reference sequence). Trimming removed 3 bases from V and 4 bases from J, with 10 bases in between.

V usage is TRBV18 and J usage is TRBJ2-1; TRBD2 matches 9 bases. The junction had 4 bases not matched to a gene; V was cut back by 5 bases and J by 2 bases. CDR3 size: 15 residues. Germline CDR1 is KGHSH and CDR2 is LQKENI. The DNA of the CDR3 is TGTGCCAGCTCAGCCCCTAGCGGGACCTACAATGAGCAGTTCTTC. Translating it yields CASSAPSGTYNEQFF.

The CDR3 here is CASSPPVIAGQRETQYF. DNA of the CDR3: TGCGCCAGCAGTCCTCCGGTCATAGCCGGACAGCGAGAGACCCAGTACTTC. V is TRBV23-1 and J is TRBJ2-5; the D gene is possibly TRBD1 (6 bases). TRBV23-1 is identified as an open reading frame with a role that is uncertain. V lost 4 bases, J lost 4 bases, and 22 bases lay in between. This CDR3 comprises 17 residues.

The V gene is TRBV6-5, the J gene TRBJ1-5; the D gene is possibly TRBD1 (6 bases). CDR3 length equals 13 residues. The ends were cut back, 8 bases at V and 1 base at J, with 9 bases in the middle. The V gene's germline CDR1 is MNHEY and CDR2 SVGAGI. The CDR3 nucleotides read TGTGCCAGCGGGGGCGGGAGCAATCAGCCCCAGCATTTT. It codes for CASGGGSNQPQHF.

The chain recombines TRBV7-3 with TRBJ1-2, with D unresolved. The CDR3 is made up of 15 amino acids. The V end lost 5 bases, the J end lost 4 bases, and 17 bases lay between the germline ends. Germline CDR1 and CDR2: SGHTA and FQGTGA. DNA of the CDR3: TGTGCCAGCAGCCCCCTCGGGGTCAGCACCTATGGCTACACCTTC. Amino acid sequence: CASSPLGVSTYGYTF.